The sequence of this TCR beta chain was determined in a study of T cell responses to AZD1222 COVID-19 vaccine. Study-wide results and limits: Among spike-specific TCRs, nearly half reportedly target unmutated variant regions. Researchers took repertoire samples only after the peak T cell response had come.

This clone occurred a few times. What it binds is not known. Assay used: immunoSEQ multiplex PCR; TCRdb lists only in-frame clones, some missing. The sample has about 42,000 clones; around 88% are singletons. V lost 3 bases to trimming and J lost 7 bases, with 9 bases between them. Per the germline V gene, CDR1 is DFQATT and CDR2 is SNEGSKA (reference sequence). The CDR3 is made up of 11 amino acids. This TCR derives from an adult who received the AZD1222 COVID-19 vaccine. The sample was peripheral blood, taken 28 days after the second AZD1222 dose. The V call is TRBV20-1, the J call TRBJ1-2, with D uncertain. The CDR3: CSASSGSGYTF. CDR3 coding DNA: TGCAGTGCTAGTTCGGGGAGTGGCTACACCTTC.